These 14 T cell receptor beta chains originate from one sample sequenced in a study of control samples from healthy donors and cancer patients. This table comes from immunoSEQ multiplex PCR, and its TCRdb copy is limited to in-frame clones, with some not included. The repertoire consists of 70,000 to 100,000 clones, with around 92% occurring once and the leading ten covering approximately 18%. Source material: blood. These receptors were taken from a man aged 45-65 years in good health.

The chain has TRBV5-6 and TRBJ1-5, with TRBD1 matching 8 bases. This CDR3 is built from 14 residues. The V and J ends lost 4 bases and 5 bases, in that order; junction bases with no gene match: 5. The V gene's germline CDR1 is SGHDT and CDR2 YYEEEE. The CDR3: CASSAGQGHQPQHF. For the CDR3, the DNA is TGTGCCAGCAGCGCTGGACAGGGACATCAGCCCCAGCATTTT. The whole variable domain, filled in from reference TRBV5-6 and TRBJ1-5, reads DAGVTQSPTHLIKTRGQQVTLRCSPKSGHDTVSWYQQALGQGPQFIFQYYEEEERQRGNFPDRFSGHQFPNYSSELNVNALLLGDSALYLCASSAGQGHQPQHFGDGTRLSIL.

This clone was counted once. This chain connects TRBV7-9 to TRBJ2-3; no firm D call. Germline-derived CDR1 and CDR2 are SEHNR and FQNEAQ (reference sequence). The CDR3 totals 16 residues. Trimming shortened V by 3 bases and J by 3 bases, and 16 bases separated the two germline ends. CDR3 DNA sequence: TGTGCCAGCAGCTTCCAGCCGAGCCCGTCGACAGATACGCAGTATTTT. Its protein product is CASSFQPSPSTDTQYF.

This clone was observed a single time. The CDR3 sequence: CASSPGLYGGTQYF. Here the CDR3 DNA reads TGTGCCAGCAGCCCTGGACTCTACGGGGGGACCCAGTACTTC. V usage is TRBV7-2 and J usage is TRBJ2-5; maybe TRBD2 (6 bases). Germline V gives CDR1 SGHTA, CDR2 FQGNSA. The CDR3 has 14 amino acids. Trimming left V 5 bases short and J 7 bases short, with 17 bases between.

In this sample, this clone turned up once. The rearrangement joins TRBV6-6 to TRBJ1-5; 8 bases line up with TRBD1. Germline CDR1 is MNHNY and CDR2 is SVGAGI (reference sequence). The V gene end was trimmed by 6 bases and the J gene end by 2 bases; junction bases not matched to a gene: 6. CDR3 length: 15 amino acids. For the CDR3, the DNA is TGTGCCAGCAGAAGGACAGGGTTTGGCAATCAGCCCCAGCATTTT. Its translation: CASRRTGFGNQPQHF.

Only one count was recorded for this clone. DNA of the CDR3: TGTGCCAGCAGTGAAGCCTCGGCCTCTGGAAACACCATATATTTT. It codes for CASSEASASGNTIYF. This sequence joins TRBV6-1 and TRBJ1-3, with D unresolved. Germline assignment: CDR1 MNHNS and CDR2 SASEGT. The CDR3 has 15 amino acids. Trimming stripped 0 bases from V and 0 bases from J, with 6 bases between.

The chain employs TRBV12-3 or TRBV12-4 and TRBJ2-3, with D unclear. The CDR3 sequence is 13 residues long. Trimming shortened V by 6 bases and J by 5 bases, and 12 bases separated the two germline ends. This CDR3 reads CASSRRGVDTQYF. CDR3 DNA: TGTGCCAGCAGCCGTAGAGGTGTAGATACGCAGTATTTT.

A few counts support this clone. V usage is TRBV6-6 and J usage is TRBJ2-7, with 10 bases that match TRBD1. Germline loops: CDR1 MNHNY, CDR2 SVGAGI (reference sequence). V lost 4 bases, J lost 6 bases, and 3 bases stayed unmatched. This CDR3 comprises 13 residues. The CDR3 sequence: CASSSTGGGEQYF. The CDR3 DNA follows: TGTGCCAGCAGTTCGACAGGGGGCGGCGAGCAGTACTTC.

The V call is TRBV11-2, the J call TRBJ1-2; tentative D call: TRBD1 (5 bases). Germline V lookup: CDR1 SGHAT, CDR2 FQNNGV. This CDR3 region has 13 residues. V dropped 7 bases and J dropped 7 bases, with 16 bases sitting between them. CDR3 bases: TGTGCCAGCACCCAAAGAGAAGGGGTTGGCTACACCTTC. This gives the protein CASTQREGVGYTF.

The DNA of the CDR3 is TGCGCCAGCAGCCAAGATATAGGGACAAACTATGGCTACACCTTC. This encodes CASSQDIGTNYGYTF. The genes are TRBV4-1 and TRBJ1-2, with D tentatively TRBD1 (6 bases). Trimming left V 0 bases short and J 2 bases short, with 10 bases between. CDR3 length equals 15 residues. Germline CDR1 MGHRA, CDR2 YSYEKL.

V gene TRBV7-9 combines with J gene TRBJ1-3; D is ambiguous. Germline V gene sequence: CDR1 SEHNR, CDR2 FQNEAQ (reference sequence). The V end lost 5 bases, the J end lost 0 bases, and 11 bases lay between the germline ends. This CDR3 is 15 amino acids long. The CDR3 DNA reads as TGTGCCAGCAGCCCCGACTTTAGCTCTGGAAACACCATATATTTT. Its protein product is CASSPDFSSGNTIYF.

V usage is TRBV7-9 and J usage is TRBJ1-1, with D unclear. Germline V gene data show CDR1 as SEHNR and CDR2 as FQNEAQ (reference sequence). This CDR3 contains 13 residues. The V end was cut by 3 bases, the J end by 1 base, with 6 bases between. The CDR3 is CASSFGGNTEAFF. CDR3 sequence (DNA): TGTGCCAGCAGCTTCGGTGGGAACACTGAAGCTTTCTTT.

The chain couples TRBV14 to TRBJ2-1, with 13 bases that match TRBD2. CDR1 and CDR2 from the germline V gene are SGHDN and FVKESK. The CDR3 contains 16 residues. V shed 4 bases and J 6 bases; nucleotides not matched to a gene: 6. The CDR3 coding sequence is TGTGCCAGCAGCCTGTACTGGACTAGCGGGGGCAATGAGCAGTTCTTC. It is translated as CASSLYWTSGGNEQFF.

The V gene is TRBV7-2, the J gene TRBJ1-5; tentatively, D is TRBD1 (5 bases). Germline V gene data show CDR1 as SGHTA and CDR2 as FQGNSA. Trimming stripped 5 bases from V and 3 bases from J, with 11 bases between. The CDR3 extends over 14 amino acids. The CDR3 DNA reads TGTGCCAGCAGCGGGACCGCCAACAATCAGCCCCAGCATTTT. Residues: CASSGTANNQPQHF.

J is TRBJ2-1 and V is TRBV18; tentative D call: TRBD2 (7 bases). Germline CDR1 is KGHSH and CDR2 is LQKENI. CDR3 length equals 15 residues. Trimming cost V 2 bases and J 7 bases, with 15 bases left between them. The CDR3 DNA reads TGTGCCAGCTCACCAGTGAGGGGGGGCTATAATGAGCAGTTCTTC. Encoded protein: CASSPVRGGYNEQFF.